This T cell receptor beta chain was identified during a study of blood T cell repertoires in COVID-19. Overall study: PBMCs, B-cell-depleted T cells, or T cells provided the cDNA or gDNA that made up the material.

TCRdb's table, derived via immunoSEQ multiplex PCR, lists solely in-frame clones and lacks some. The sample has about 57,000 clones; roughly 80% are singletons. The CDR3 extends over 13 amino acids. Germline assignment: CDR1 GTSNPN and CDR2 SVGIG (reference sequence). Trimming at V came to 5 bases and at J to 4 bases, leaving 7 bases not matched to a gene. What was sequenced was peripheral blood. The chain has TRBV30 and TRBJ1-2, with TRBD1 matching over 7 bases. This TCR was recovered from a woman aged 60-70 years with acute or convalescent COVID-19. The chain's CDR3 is CAWRVGGGYGYTF. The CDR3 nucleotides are TGTGCCTGGCGGGTAGGGGGCGGCTATGGCTACACCTTC.